This T cell receptor (beta chain) appears in the sequencing data of a study of blood T cell repertoires in COVID-19. About the research overall: Acute and convalescent COVID-19 samples came from the United States, Italy and Spain. T cells, B-cell-depleted T cells, or PBMCs supplied cDNA or gDNA.

Trimming took 3 bases from V and 4 from J, leaving 6 bases between them. In germline, CDR1 is SEHNR, CDR2 FQNEAQ (reference sequence). This CDR3 is built from 13 residues. The authors' processing: Using reference gene primer amplification, nucleated cell counts were estimated. Some clones are missing from TCRdb's copy, which holds only in-frame ones; the method was immunoSEQ multiplex PCR. That table is the source of V, J and clone size, and D and trimming were worked out from the DNA. The sample includes approximately 50,000 clones, more than 90% of them seen just once. The genes are TRBV7-9 and TRBJ2-2; the D gene is possibly TRBD1 (5 bases). This receptor was obtained from a human donor in a cohort sampled during active COVID-19. Sequencing was done on a sample of peripheral blood. CDR3 region: CASSFDSTGELFF. CDR3 sequence (DNA): TGTGCCAGCAGCTTCGACAGCACCGGGGAGCTGTTTTTT.